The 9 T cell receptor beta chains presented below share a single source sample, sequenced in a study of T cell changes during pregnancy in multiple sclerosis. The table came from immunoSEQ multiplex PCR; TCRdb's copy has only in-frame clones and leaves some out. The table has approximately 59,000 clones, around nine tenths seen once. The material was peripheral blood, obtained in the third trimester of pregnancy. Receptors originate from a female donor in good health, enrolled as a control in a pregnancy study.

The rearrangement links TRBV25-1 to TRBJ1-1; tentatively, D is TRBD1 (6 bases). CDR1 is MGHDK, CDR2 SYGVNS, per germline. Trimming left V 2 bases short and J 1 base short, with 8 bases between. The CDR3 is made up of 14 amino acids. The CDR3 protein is CASSETGRNTEAFF. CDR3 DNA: TGTGCCAGCAGTGAAACAGGGAGGAACACTGAAGCTTTCTTT.

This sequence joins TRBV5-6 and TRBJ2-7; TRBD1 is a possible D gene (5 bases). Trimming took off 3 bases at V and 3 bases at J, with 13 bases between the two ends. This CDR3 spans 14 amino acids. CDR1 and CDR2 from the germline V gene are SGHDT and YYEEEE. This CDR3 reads CASSWSLTVYEQYF. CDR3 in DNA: TGTGCCAGCAGCTGGAGCCTGACAGTCTACGAGCAGTACTTC.

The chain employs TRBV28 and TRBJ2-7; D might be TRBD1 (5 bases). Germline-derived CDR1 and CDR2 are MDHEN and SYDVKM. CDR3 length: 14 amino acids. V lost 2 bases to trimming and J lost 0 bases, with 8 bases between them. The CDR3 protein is CASSLLDSSYEQYF. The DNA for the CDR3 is TGTGCCAGCAGTTTACTTGACAGCTCCTACGAGCAGTACTTC.

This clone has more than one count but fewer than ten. The CDR3 sequence is CASSLGPTGNTEAFF. In DNA, the CDR3 is TGTGCCAGCAGCCTGGGCCCGACAGGGAACACTGAAGCTTTCTTT. V usage is TRBV7-8 and J usage is TRBJ1-1; possible D gene TRBD1, 6 bases. Trimming took 5 bases from V and 1 from J, leaving 14 bases between them. Germline assignment: CDR1 SGHVS and CDR2 FQNEAQ. The CDR3 runs 15 residues. Drawing the rest from reference TRBV7-8 and TRBJ1-1, the complete variable domain is GAGVSQSPRYKVAKRGQDVALRCDPISGHVSLFWYQQALGQGPEFLTYFQNEAQLDKSGLPSDRFFAERPEGSVSTLKIQRTQQEDSAVYLCASSLGPTGNTEAFFGQGTRLTVV.

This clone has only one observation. For the CDR3, the DNA is TGTGCCAGCAGCCCAGTTAACTATGGCTACACCTTC. This gives the protein CASSPVNYGYTF. This sequence joins TRBV7-2 and TRBJ1-2; D is ambiguous. CDR3 length equals 12 residues. Germline loops: CDR1 SGHTA, CDR2 FQGNSA. V was trimmed by 5 bases and J by 1 base, leaving 5 bases between them.

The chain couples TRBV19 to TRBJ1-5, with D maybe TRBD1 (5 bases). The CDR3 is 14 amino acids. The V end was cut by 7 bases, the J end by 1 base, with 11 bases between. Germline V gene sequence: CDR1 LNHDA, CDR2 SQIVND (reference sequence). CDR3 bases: TGTGCCAGTAAAATCGGGGGGAGCAATCAGCCCCAGCATTTT. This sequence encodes CASKIGGSNQPQHF.

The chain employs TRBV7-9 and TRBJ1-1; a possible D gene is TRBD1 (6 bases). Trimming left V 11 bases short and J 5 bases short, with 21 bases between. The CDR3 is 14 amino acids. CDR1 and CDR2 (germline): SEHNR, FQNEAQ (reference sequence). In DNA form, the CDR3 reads TGTGCCGGAACCCCAACAGGGAGGGTTACTGAAGCTTTCTTT. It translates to CAGTPTGRVTEAFF.

The CDR3 DNA sequence: TGTGCCAGCAGCAAAACGTTTAAACAGGGATCCTACGAGCAGTACTTC. This encodes CASSKTFKQGSYEQYF. J is TRBJ2-7 and V is TRBV21-1; the D call TRBD1 from the table was never checked on the DNA. TRBV21-1 is reported as a pseudogene. The CDR3 runs to 16 residues.

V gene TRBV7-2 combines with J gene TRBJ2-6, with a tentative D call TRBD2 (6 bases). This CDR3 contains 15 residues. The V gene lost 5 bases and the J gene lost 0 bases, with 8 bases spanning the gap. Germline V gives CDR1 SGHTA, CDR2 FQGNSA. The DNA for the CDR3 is TGTGCCAGCAGCGCTAGCGACTCTGGGGCCAACGTCCTGACTTTC. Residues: CASSASDSGANVLTF.